This T cell receptor (beta chain) was obtained from a study of OX40 agonist ivuxolimab in advanced cancers. Study-wide points: Expanded clones tended on average to be more numerous among CD8+ T cells than CD4+.

V lost 7 bases and J 0 bases, leaving 12 bases between the germline ends. The CDR3 consists of 13 residues. Germline values: CDR1 GTSNPN, CDR2 SVGIG (reference sequence). Data came from immunoSEQ multiplex PCR; TCRdb stores just in-frame clones and leaves some out. The sample carries some 86,000 clones, roughly 87% recorded once. A note on this clone: Antigen specificity is unknown.

The sequenced sample was CD4+ or CD8+ T cells sorted from blood, obtained in a trial of the OX40 agonist ivuxolimab. This receptor was obtained from an adult with an advanced solid tumor such as melanoma, head and neck, liver or kidney cancer. The chain combines TRBV30 with TRBJ1-1; D is perhaps TRBD1 (5 bases). The CDR3 reads CAFHRGLNTEAFF. CDR3 nucleotide sequence: TGTGCCTTCCATCGGGGCCTGAACACTGAAGCTTTCTTT.